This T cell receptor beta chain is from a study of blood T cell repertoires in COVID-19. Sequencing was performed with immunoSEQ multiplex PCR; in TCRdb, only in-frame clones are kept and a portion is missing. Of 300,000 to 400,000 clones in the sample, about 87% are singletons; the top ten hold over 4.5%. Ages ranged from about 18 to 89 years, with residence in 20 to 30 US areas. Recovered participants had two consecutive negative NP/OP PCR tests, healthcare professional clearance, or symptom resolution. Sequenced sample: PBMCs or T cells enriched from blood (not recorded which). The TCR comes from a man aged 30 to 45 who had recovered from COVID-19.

The CDR3, as DNA: TGTGCCAGCAGCCACACAGGAGCCCCCGGGGAGCTGTTTTTT. Its protein product is CASSHTGAPGELFF. The rearrangement joins TRBV16 to TRBJ2-2, with TRBD1 as a possible D gene (5 bases). The ends were cut back, 3 bases at V and 6 bases at J, with 11 bases in the middle. Germline values: CDR1 KGHSY, CDR2 FQNENV. The CDR3 length is 14 residues.